This T cell receptor (beta chain) was recovered during a study of regulatory T cells in long-lasting Graves disease. Study-wide results and caveats: Those with persistent disease had in common more public clonotypes (roughly 3,000) than new patients (approximately 990).

The CDR3 is 13 amino acids. Trimming cost V 3 bases and J 0 bases, with 8 bases left between them. Germline CDR1 reads DFQATT; CDR2 reads SNEGSKA (reference sequence). Indicated time point: newly diagnosed GD, antithyroid drugs for less than 3 months. Extracted RNA from PBMCs served as the source of the TCR library. This clonotype came up many times. The antigen remains unidentified. Investigators prepared the TCR beta libraries by applying iRepertoire HTBI primers and Arm-PCR of CDR3 regions. TCRdb analysed the multiplex PCR reads with MiXCR anew, one entry per CDR3 protein. Of about 530,000 distinct CDR3 sequences in the sample, 16% were seen once. The sample was also reused in another study, on T cells in Graves' hyperthyroidism and ophthalmopathy.

The receptor was derived from a woman in her forties or fifties with Graves disease. Sample: peripheral blood mononuclear cells (PBMCs), taken at new diagnosis, from a patient treated with antithyroid drugs. The chain has TRBV20-1 and TRBJ1-2; D not resolved. The CDR3 DNA reads as TGCAGTGCTAGTATCTCCACTAACTATGGCTACACCTTC. Translation: CSASISTNYGYTF.